The T cell receptor (beta chain) described here comes from a study of beta chain features in type 1 diabetes. Study results and limitations: Type 1 diabetes patients showed a moderate but significant shortening of TCRB CDR3s in all four CD4+ subsets. Individuals with type 1 diabetes displayed fewer insertions and more deletions at VDJ junctions.

Germline V gene sequence: CDR1 MDHEN, CDR2 SYDVKM. The CDR3 spans 16 residues. Trimming took 4 bases from V and 10 from J; bases not matched to a gene: 17. Sequenced material consisted of expressed TCRB transcripts (all of the isolated RNA was reverse transcribed). Using immunoSEQ multiplex PCR, the repertoire was profiled, and TCRdb retains in-frame clones only, with some absent. The sample shows 150,000 to 190,000 clones, 10% to 13% of them seen only once. This clone turned up a few times. Its antigen is not known. This TCR was sampled from a young man with type 1 diabetes. Sequencing used central memory CD4+ T cells from blood. The gene calls are TRBV28 and TRBJ2-7, with TRBD2 matching 9 bases. In nucleotides, the CDR3 is TGTGCCAGCAGTTCCCCCGGGCTTGGCGGGAGGGCGCGACAGTACTTC. Translated: CASSSPGLGGRARQYF.